This T cell receptor (beta chain) is from a study of shared clonotypes between healthy human individuals (dated by TCRdb to 2019 to 2021). Describing the broader study: The cohort comprised two women and a few men aged 18 to 49 years. Per donor, three plates each were used for CD4 naive and CD4 memory, two for CD8 naive, and one for CD8 memory. Libraries were prepared and TCR repertoires were sequenced by different laboratories using diverse techniques, in order to increase sequencing depth and limit assay-specific biases. The study deeply sequenced blood TCR repertoires of about five healthy adults to estimate repertoire size and the extent of clonotype sharing between individuals. Each donor's leukapheresis produced roughly between roughly 0.85 and 10 billion PBMCs.

Using the deep immunoSEQ assay, TCR CDR3 regions were amplified from genomic DNA by multiplex PCR. Extracted genomic DNA from each cell subset was distributed evenly across all wells of several immunoSEQ 96-well plates, and each plate was treated as a replicate. For sorted subsets, roughly 200 ng of genomic DNA, equivalent to about 30,000 T cell genomes, went into each replicate PCR. Purified libraries were measured with a Qubit 3.0 fluorometer, size-checked on a Bioanalyzer 2100, and measured again with the KAPA Library Quantification kit. Every immunoSEQ 96-well plate was sequenced on a separate single-read 150-cycle Illumina NextSeq 550 flow cell. Per the source publication's procedure: Because only junctional sequences without quality scores were contained in the immunoSEQ output, filtering matching that applied to full-length reads could not be performed. To assign V/J genes and CDR3, sequences were annotated using PyIR, a Python wrapper for IgBLAST v1.9, with IMGT germline references. Reads were removed for weak V/J assignments (E-value above 1e-6), missing CDR3, stop codons, out-of-frame junctions, or ambiguous translated residues. V3J clonotypes were defined as sequences sharing an identical inferred V gene, J gene, and CDR3 amino acid sequence. The percentage overlap between two repertoires was calculated by dividing the number of shared unique clonotypes by the size of the smaller repertoire. RTK rarefaction, the Chao1 estimator, and Recon v2.1 estimates of unobserved clonotypes were used to assess repertoire richness. OLGA was used to compute generation probabilities for all TCRbeta clonotypes that the gDNA method yielded from four donors. TCRdb's version of the immuneACCESS table is confined to in-frame rearrangements and falls short of the full clone set. An unresolved V gene accounts for under half of the shortfall where checked; the remainder is of unknown origin. That table supplies the V and J calls and clone size; D and trimming were determined from the DNA. Across this sample there are 730,000 or so clones, with more than 70% seen only once. Clones ranked in the top ten supply approximately 2% of the sample.

Here is what the overall study found, with its caveats: Even with the large sequencing depth, rarefaction of the sorted-subset datasets indicated that sequencing was incomplete. Because the study included only a small number of donors, the genetic and exposure-history diversity represented was limited. Clonotypes shared by all four sorted-subset donors showed higher generation probabilities than non-shared clonotypes. Sampling was restricted to blood, and TCR repertoires in tissue are likely to differ from TCR repertoires in blood. Around 5% of naive CD4, 3% to 3.5% of naive CD8, 2.3% of memory CD4, and approximately 0.4% of memory CD8 clonotypes were shared across several donors. Naive subsets generally had larger estimated clonotype richness than memory subsets did. Based on pairwise subsampling, the degree of clonotype sharing among donors was expected to be affected by sequencing depth.

The donors were healthy, HIV-negative adults with no recently reported acute infections or vaccinations. Only Caucasian adults living in Nashville, Tennessee, USA were represented among the donors. Magnetic negative selection was used to enrich CD4+ T cells, after which naive cells were positively selected on CD45RA and the negative fraction became the memory subset. Blood was obtained by leukapheresis, after which PBMCs were separated by Ficoll-Histopaque density gradient centrifugation and cryopreserved in liquid nitrogen vapor phase. Analytical flow cytometry was used to check the purity and quantity of every magnetically sorted T cell population. Each sorted fraction had its genomic DNA isolated and then quantified by UV absorbance on a Nanodrop 2000c. A remark on this clone: Its antigen target is currently unknown. A clone one base away is much larger, so this may be a read error.

The receptor was isolated from a woman aged 25 to 39 in good health. The source material was memory CD4+ T cells sorted from blood. The label giving this sample's cell subset or site can be read as: CD45RA-negative fraction.

DNA sequence: TGTGTCAGCAGCGTTCCCCGGGACTTTAACACAGATACGCAGTATTTT. The encoded protein is CVSSVPRDFNTDTQYF. The chain links TRBV9 with TRBJ2-3; TRBD2 is perhaps the D gene, given 6 matching bases. Its CDR3 holds 16 amino acids, cysteine through phenylalanine. Only CDR3 DNA is held: 48 bases, read in frame from base 1. Per the germline V gene, SGDLS is the CDR1 and YYNGEE is the CDR2.